This T cell receptor (beta chain) comes out of a study of T cell changes during pregnancy in multiple sclerosis (dated by TCRdb to about 2019). Concerning the study at large: The study examined how the T cell repertoire changed over the course of pregnancy in women with multiple sclerosis.

To note about this clone: Its antigen is not yet known. Base qualities are missing; no much larger clone stands one base away.

Libraries were constructed by the immunoSEQ multiplex PCR assay. In its TCRdb copy, this immuneACCESS table keeps in-frame sequences only and misses some clones. Where compared with another copy, unresolved V genes explain less than half of these, and the others have no known cause. Within this sample are about 92,000 clones, with over 80% of them counted one time only. The ten largest clones represent 3.5% to 4.5% of the sample. Deletion took 8 bases off V and 4 bases off J, with a span of 14 bases between the germline ends. The CDR3 spans 13 residues, from the cysteine through the phenylalanine. The read is trimmed to its CDR3 DNA, 39 bases read in frame from base 1. Reading the germline V gene gives CDR1 ENHRY and CDR2 SYGVKD.

This clonotype originated in a female donor with multiple sclerosis, enrolled in a pregnancy study. The source was peripheral blood, collected in the first trimester of pregnancy. This sequence uses TRBV10-3 and TRBJ1-2, and possibly TRBD1, on 5 matching bases. The CDR3 here reads CAIWSEGSYGYTF. The nucleotide sequence is given as TGTGCCATCTGGTCGGAGGGGAGCTATGGCTACACCTTC.